Presented here are 15 T cell receptor beta chains from one specimen sequenced in a study of blood T cell repertoires in COVID-19. Produced via immunoSEQ multiplex PCR; TCRdb's table is partial and in-frame only. In the table there are 300,000 to 400,000 clones, roughly 87% of which are singletons. Sequencing was carried out using PBMCs or T cells enriched from blood (not recorded which). All receptors derive from a woman aged 25 to 39 who had recovered from COVID-19.

The chain carries TRBV12-2 and TRBJ2-5; no DNA check was done on the table's D call, TRBD1. TRBV12-2 is termed a pseudogene. CDR3 length: 16 residues. The CDR3 loop is CASRLGWARGKETQYF. CDR3 sequence (DNA): TGTGCAAGTCGCTTAGGGTGGGCCAGGGGAAAAGAGACCCAGTACTTC.

The rearrangement links TRBV6-5 to TRBJ2-7, with TRBD1 matching 10 bases. This CDR3 has 14 amino acids. V was clipped by 5 bases and J by 5 bases; unmatched bases: 6. Germline values: CDR1 MNHEY, CDR2 SVGAGI. Here the CDR3 reads CASSRGGTGDEQYF. The CDR3 DNA is TGTGCCAGCAGTCGAGGAGGGACAGGGGACGAGCAGTACTTC.

The J gene is TRBJ1-1, the V gene TRBV6-4; D is possibly TRBD1 (5 bases). Germline CDR1 reads MRHNA; CDR2 reads SNTAGT. This CDR3 has 17 residues. The V end was cut by 2 bases, the J end by 1 base, with 17 bases between. The CDR3, as DNA: TGTGCCAGCAGTGACAGGGGTTCCAGGTCCGGGAACACTGAAGCTTTCTTT. Amino acid sequence: CASSDRGSRSGNTEAFF.

The rearrangement links TRBV20-1 to TRBJ1-3; perhaps TRBD1 as D (6 bases). V gave up 3 bases and J gave up 0 bases, with 18 bases separating them. CDR3 length equals 17 residues. Germline lookup yields CDR1 DFQATT and CDR2 SNEGSKA (reference sequence). The CDR3 region is CSASRGQQGSSGNTIYF. In DNA form, the CDR3 reads TGCAGTGCTAGTCGAGGACAGCAGGGTTCCTCTGGAAACACCATATATTTT.

Note on this clone: The sample contains more than one DNA sequence encoding this CDR3. This sequence joins TRBV27 and TRBJ2-3; D is undetermined. With 3 bases removed from V and 5 bases from J, the gap between germline ends came to 3 bases. Germline assignment: CDR1 MNHEY and CDR2 SMNVEV (reference sequence). The CDR3 totals 11 residues. This chain's CDR3 is CASSFLDTQYF. In DNA, the CDR3 is TGTGCCAGCAGTTTTCTAGATACGCAGTATTTT.

This sequence joins TRBV5-1 and TRBJ1-1, with D perhaps TRBD1 (5 bases). V lost 4 bases and J 4 bases, leaving 14 bases between the germline ends. Germline CDR1 and CDR2: SGHRS and YFSETQ. This CDR3 region has 14 residues. The CDR3 DNA follows: TGCGCCAGCAGCACCCAAGTGGGGGGCACTGAAGCTTTCTTT. Its protein product is CASSTQVGGTEAFF. Full variable domain (rest looked up from reference TRBV5-1 and TRBJ1-1): KAGVTQTPRYLIKTRGQQVTLSCSPISGHRSVSWYQQTPGQGLQFLFEYFSETQRNKGNFPGRFSGRQFSNSRSEMNVSTLELGDSALYLCASSTQVGGTEAFFGQGTRLTVV.

This rearrangement joins TRBV2 to TRBJ2-1; possibly TRBD2 for D (7 bases). Germline V gene data show CDR1 as SNHLY and CDR2 as FYNNEI. The V end lost 6 bases, the J end lost 3 bases, and 21 bases lay between the germline ends. The CDR3 consists of 17 residues. CDR3 residues: CASRGRMGAGVYNEQFF. The CDR3 region has the DNA TGTGCCAGCAGGGGTCGTATGGGGGCGGGGGTCTACAATGAGCAGTTCTTC.

CDR3 in DNA: TGCGCCAGCAGCTTGGAGGGCAGCGGGGGGGCAGACGAGCAGTACTTC. Translation: CASSLEGSGGADEQYF. This chain joins TRBV5-1 and TRBJ2-7; 10 positions agree with TRBD2. CDR1 and CDR2 (germline): SGHRS, YFSETQ. The CDR3 loop spans 16 amino acids. Unmatched junction bases numbered 8, after V lost 0 bases and J lost 5 bases.

This clone was recorded a few times. The CDR3 sequence is CASSFPIAGAYNEQFF. The CDR3 DNA reads TGTGCCAGCAGTTTCCCCATAGCGGGGGCATACAATGAGCAGTTCTTC. This chain uses TRBV6-2 or TRBV6-3 with TRBJ2-1; 9 nucleotides match TRBD2. The CDR3 totals 16 residues. CDR1 and CDR2 from the germline V gene are MNHEY and SVGEGT. With V trimmed by 4 bases and J by 4 bases, 8 bases remained unmatched.

There are a few counts of this clone. The sample has other DNA sequences that encode this CDR3 too. The chain links TRBV28 to TRBJ1-2; 7 bases fit TRBD1. V gave up 6 bases and J gave up 2 bases; unmatched junction bases: 6. The germline gives CDR1 MDHEN, CDR2 SYDVKM. CDR3 length: 14 residues. The CDR3 loop reads CASRTNRGNYGYTF. CDR3 nucleotides: TGTGCCAGCAGAACAAACAGGGGAAACTATGGCTACACCTTC.

The chain combines TRBV7-9 with TRBJ2-1, with 10 bases lining up with TRBD2. V shed 1 base and J 0 bases; nucleotides not matched to a gene: 3. The length of the CDR3 is 17 residues. Germline V lookup: CDR1 SEHNR, CDR2 FQNEAQ (reference sequence). Written as DNA, the CDR3 is TGTGCCAGCAGCTTAGGCCAGCGGGGGGGCTCCTACAATGAGCAGTTCTTC. It encodes CASSLGQRGGSYNEQFF.

This chain connects TRBV28 to TRBJ2-3, with D hard to call. V gave up 3 bases and J gave up 3 bases, with 13 bases separating them. The germline gives CDR1 MDHEN, CDR2 SYDVKM. The length of the CDR3 is 15 residues. CDR3 nucleotides: TGTGCCAGCAGTTTGGCTCTAGGAACGACAGATACGCAGTATTTT. This translates into CASSLALGTTDTQYF.

The chain carries TRBV30 and TRBJ1-1; 8 positions match TRBD1. This CDR3 spans 15 amino acids. J gave up 1 base and V 0 bases, and 4 bases lay outside the gene matches. Per germline, CDR1 GTSNPN and CDR2 SVGIG (reference sequence). The CDR3 region has the DNA TGTGCCTGGAGTGTTATCAGGGGGCGGAACACTGAAGCTTTCTTT. Its protein product is CAWSVIRGRNTEAFF. The variable domain in full, completed from reference TRBV30 and TRBJ1-1, reads SQTIHQWPATLVQPVGSPLSLECTVEGTSNPNLYWYRQAAGRGLQLLFYSVGIGQISSEVPQNLSASRPQDRQFILSSKKLLLSDSGFYLCAWSVIRGRNTEAFFGQGTRLTVV.

This clone was recorded only once. The V and J genes are TRBV5-6 and TRBJ1-6; D gene unclear. Germline CDR1 reads SGHDT; CDR2 reads YYEEEE. This CDR3 comprises 14 residues. V shed 0 bases and J shed 6 bases, with 7 bases lying between them. Here the CDR3 reads CASSLDGINSPLHF. The CDR3 coding sequence is TGTGCCAGCAGCTTGGACGGGATTAATTCACCCCTCCACTTT.

The chain is built from TRBV23-1 and TRBJ1-2; 9 nucleotides align to TRBD1. TRBV23-1 is an ORF, with its function uncertain. Trimming removed 2 bases from V and 0 bases from J; junction bases left unmatched: 4. The CDR3 has 16 amino acids. The CDR3 here is CASSQGQGLTNYGYTF. The CDR3 DNA is TGCGCCAGCAGTCAAGGACAGGGGCTAACTAACTATGGCTACACCTTC.